Listed below are T cell receptor beta chains from one sample, sequenced in a study of T cells after posttransplantation cyclophosphamide. Method: immunoSEQ multiplex PCR; TCRdb's copy keeps in-frame clones and lacks some. The sample consists of around 9,400 clones, around 90% of them appearing once. The starting material was PBMCs, obtained roughly 460 days after allogeneic stem cell transplant with calcineurin inhibitor and methotrexate. The receptor source for this set is a male patient aged 50 to 59 who received an allogeneic stem cell transplant from an unrelated donor, was CMV-positive, and had chronic GVHD only. Some T cells may have originated in the graft donor. CDR3s include the opening cysteine and the closing phenylalanine or tryptophan. A D gene is named only where the DNA matches it firmly. Clone sizes are given selectively: once, few, many, or a class where the clone is expanded.

v_gene: TRBV10-2
abundance: NA
d_gene: TRBD1
j_gene: TRBJ1-1
CDR3nt: TGCGCCAGCAGTGACCACGACAGGGGCGGGACTGAAGCTTTCTTT
CDR3aa: CASSDHDRGGTEAFF

v_gene: TRBV28
abundance: NA
d_gene: TRBD1
j_gene: TRBJ1-1
CDR3nt: TGTGCCAGCAGTTCCCGACAGGGGAGGATGAACACTGAAGCTTTCTTT
CDR3aa: CASSSRQGRMNTEAFF

v_gene: TRBV11-2
abundance: NA
d_gene: TRBD1
j_gene: TRBJ1-6
CDR3nt: TGTGCCAGCAGCTTAGGCCGACAGGGTCAATCACCCCTCCACTTT
CDR3aa: CASSLGRQGQSPLHF

v_gene: TRBV4-1
abundance: NA
d_gene: NA
j_gene: TRBJ2-1
CDR3nt: TGCGCCAGCAGCCAGTTTCTCGGCAATGAGCAGTTCTTC
CDR3aa: CASSQFLGNEQFF

v_gene: TRBV9
abundance: once
d_gene: TRBD1
j_gene: TRBJ1-2
CDR3nt: TGTGCCAGCAGCACAGGGGGTGGCTATGGCTACACCTTC
CDR3aa: CASSTGGGYGYTF

v_gene: TRBV27
abundance: NA
d_gene: TRBD2
j_gene: TRBJ2-3
CDR3nt: TGTGCCAGCGTAAAGTTTGGGGCGGGAGCTAGCACAGATACGCAGTATTTT
CDR3aa: CASVKFGAGASTDTQYF

v_gene: TRBV25-1
abundance: NA
d_gene: NA
j_gene: TRBJ2-3
CDR3nt: TGTGCCAGCAGTCCTCTTATCACAGATACGCAGTATTTT
CDR3aa: CASSPLITDTQYF

v_gene: TRBV6-5
abundance: NA
d_gene: NA
j_gene: TRBJ2-1
CDR3nt: TGTGCCAGCAGTGGAGGAGGTTTTAATGAGCAGTTCTTC
CDR3aa: CASSGGGFNEQFF

v_gene: TRBV7-9
abundance: NA
d_gene: TRBD1
j_gene: TRBJ2-1
CDR3nt: TGTGCCAGCAGCTCCCAAGGGGGACAGGGACTCTACAATGAGCAGTTCTTC
CDR3aa: CASSSQGGQGLYNEQFF

v_gene: TRBV19
abundance: once
d_gene: TRBD1
j_gene: TRBJ2-7
CDR3nt: TGTGTCAGTAGCTCTTCAGGGACAGGGTTTTACGAGCAGTACTTC
CDR3aa: CVSSSSGTGFYEQYF

v_gene: TRBV6-6
abundance: NA
d_gene: TRBD1
j_gene: TRBJ1-2
CDR3nt: TGTGCCAGCAGTGCAGGGGGCTCTACTAACTATGGCTACACCTTC
CDR3aa: CASSAGGSTNYGYTF

v_gene: TRBV29-1
abundance: once
d_gene: TRBD1
j_gene: TRBJ1-2
CDR3nt: TGCAGCGTGCCAGGGGGAAATGGCTACACCTTC
CDR3aa: CSVPGGNGYTF

v_gene: TRBV18
abundance: NA
d_gene: TRBD1
j_gene: TRBJ2-1
CDR3nt: TGTGCCAGCTCCCCAAGACCGGGACAGGGGATAAATGAGCAGTTCTTC
CDR3aa: CASSPRPGQGINEQFF

v_gene: TRBV11-2
abundance: NA
d_gene: TRBD1
j_gene: TRBJ2-4
CDR3nt: TGTGCCAGCAGCGCGTCACAGGGGGCCAAAAACATTCAGTACTTC
CDR3aa: CASSASQGAKNIQYF

v_gene: TRBV28
abundance: NA
d_gene: NA
j_gene: TRBJ2-7
CDR3nt: TGTGCCAGCAGTTTATATGGCCCCGAGACACCCTTGGAGCAGTACTTC
CDR3aa: CASSLYGPETPLEQYF

v_gene: TRBV11-3
abundance: NA
d_gene: NA
j_gene: TRBJ1-1
CDR3nt: TGTGCCAGCAGCCCGTCTCAGGGGTGGGACACTGAAGCTTTCTTT
CDR3aa: CASSPSQGWDTEAFF

v_gene: TRBV20-1
abundance: NA
d_gene: NA
j_gene: TRBJ1-2
CDR3nt: TGCAGTGCTACTCCTGAGGATGGCTACACCTTC
CDR3aa: CSATPEDGYTF

v_gene: TRBV6-6
abundance: NA
d_gene: TRBD1
j_gene: TRBJ2-7
CDR3nt: TGTGCCAGCTTCATAAGATGGACAGGTCCCCACGAGCAGTACTTC
CDR3aa: CASFIRWTGPHEQYF

v_gene: TRBV7-3
abundance: NA
d_gene: TRBD1
j_gene: TRBJ2-1
CDR3nt: TGTGCCAGCAGCTTTGACAGGGGGCCCCATAATGAGCAGTTCTTC
CDR3aa: CASSFDRGPHNEQFF

v_gene: TRBV6-1
abundance: NA
d_gene: NA
j_gene: TRBJ1-1
CDR3nt: TGTGCCAGCAGGACGGAGGCGTGGGCTGAAGCTTTCTTT
CDR3aa: CASRTEAWAEAFF

v_gene: TRBV14
abundance: NA
d_gene: NA
j_gene: TRBJ1-1
CDR3nt: TGTGCCAGCAGCCAAGGACAGGAGACTGAAGCTTTCTTT
CDR3aa: CASSQGQETEAFF

v_gene: TRBV7-3
abundance: NA
d_gene: NA
j_gene: TRBJ2-3
CDR3nt: TGTGCCAGCAGCTATAGCGGTTACACAGATACGCAGTATTTT
CDR3aa: CASSYSGYTDTQYF

v_gene: TRBV6-4
abundance: NA
d_gene: TRBD2
j_gene: TRBJ2-3
CDR3nt: TGTGCCAGCAGTGACTCTTATGAAGCGGGGGGCACGGATACGCAGTATTTT
CDR3aa: CASSDSYEAGGTDTQYF

v_gene: TRBV11-2
abundance: NA
d_gene: NA
j_gene: TRBJ2-1
CDR3nt: TGTGCCAGCAGAGCGCTCAGGGGGAGGCATGAGCAGTTCTTC
CDR3aa: CASRALRGRHEQFF

v_gene: TRBV11-2
abundance: NA
d_gene: NA
j_gene: TRBJ1-1
CDR3nt: TGTGCCAGCAGCTGGGGGGGGTTTGAAGCTTTCTTT
CDR3aa: CASSWGGFEAFF

v_gene: TRBV7-9
abundance: NA
d_gene: NA
j_gene: TRBJ2-7
CDR3nt: TGTGCCAGCAGCTTAGGAACAGGCTACGAGCAGTACTTC
CDR3aa: CASSLGTGYEQYF

v_gene: TRBV11-2
abundance: NA
d_gene: TRBD2
j_gene: TRBJ2-7
CDR3nt: TGTGCCAGCAGCCCAAGCGGGGCTGCCTACGAGCAGTACTTC
CDR3aa: CASSPSGAAYEQYF

v_gene: TRBV13
abundance: NA
d_gene: TRBD2
j_gene: TRBJ2-1
CDR3nt: TGTGCCAGCAGCCAACTAGCGGGAGGGGTGAATGAGCAGTTCTTC
CDR3aa: CASSQLAGGVNEQFF

v_gene: TRBV11-2
abundance: NA
d_gene: NA
j_gene: TRBJ2-2
CDR3nt: TGTGCCAGCAGCCCGGACACTGTATGGCTGTTTTTT
CDR3aa: CASSPDTVWLFF

v_gene: TRBV4-2
abundance: once
d_gene: NA
j_gene: TRBJ2-7
CDR3nt: TGTGCCAGCAGCCAAGGAGGATCAGCGGTAGCCTACGAGCAGTACTTC
CDR3aa: CASSQGGSAVAYEQYF

v_gene: TRBV6-5
abundance: NA
d_gene: NA
j_gene: TRBJ2-1
CDR3nt: TGTGCCAGCAGCTCCATTGACTGGAGAAATGAGCAGTTCTTC
CDR3aa: CASSSIDWRNEQFF

v_gene: TRBV18
abundance: once
d_gene: NA
j_gene: TRBJ2-2
CDR3nt: TGTGCCAGCTCACCTCCCGGGGTGGACACCGGGGAGCTGTTTTTT
CDR3aa: CASSPPGVDTGELFF

v_gene: TRBV5-1
abundance: NA
d_gene: TRBD2
j_gene: TRBJ2-1
CDR3nt: TGCGCCAGCAGTACTAGCGGCGACTACAATGAGCAGTTCTTC
CDR3aa: CASSTSGDYNEQFF

v_gene: TRBV6-5
abundance: NA
d_gene: NA
j_gene: TRBJ2-2
CDR3nt: TGTGCCAGCAGCAGGTTTGGGGGCGGCACCGGGGAGCTGTTTTTT
CDR3aa: CASSRFGGGTGELFF

v_gene: TRBV7-6
abundance: NA
d_gene: TRBD1
j_gene: TRBJ2-7
CDR3nt: TGTGCCAGCAGCCCGGGGACAGGCGTCGAGCAGTACTTC
CDR3aa: CASSPGTGVEQYF

v_gene: TRBV19
abundance: NA
d_gene: NA
j_gene: TRBJ2-7
CDR3nt: TGTGCCAGTAGTATTCTGCAGGGCTACGAGCAGTACTTC
CDR3aa: CASSILQGYEQYF

v_gene: TRBV5-1
abundance: NA
d_gene: NA
j_gene: TRBJ2-7
CDR3nt: TGCGCCAGCAGCCCAGGACAGACCTACGAGCAGTACTTC
CDR3aa: CASSPGQTYEQYF

v_gene: TRBV7-4
abundance: NA
d_gene: TRBD1
j_gene: TRBJ1-5
CDR3nt: TGTGCCAGCAGCCCCTGGGGACAGGGGAGAGGGAGCAATCAGCCCCAGCATTTT
CDR3aa: CASSPWGQGRGSNQPQHF

v_gene: TRBV30
abundance: once
d_gene: TRBD1
j_gene: TRBJ2-7
CDR3nt: TGTGCCTGGAGTGTACCGTGGACAGGAGACTACTACGAGCAGTACTTC
CDR3aa: CAWSVPWTGDYYEQYF

v_gene: TRBV27
abundance: NA
d_gene: TRBD1
j_gene: TRBJ1-6
CDR3nt: TGTGCCAGCAGTTTCGGACAGGGAACTAAGCCCCTCCACTTT
CDR3aa: CASSFGQGTKPLHF

v_gene: TRBV5-1
abundance: NA
d_gene: NA
j_gene: TRBJ1-6
CDR3nt: TGCGCCAGCAGCTTGGAACCCCAGGGTCGAGCCGTAAATTCACCCCTCCACTTT
CDR3aa: CASSLEPQGRAVNSPLHF

v_gene: TRBV2
abundance: NA
d_gene: TRBD1
j_gene: TRBJ2-7
CDR3nt: TGTGCCAGCAGTGAGGACAGGGAAAGCGACGAGCAGTACTTC
CDR3aa: CASSEDRESDEQYF

v_gene: TRBV5-8
abundance: NA
d_gene: TRBD1
j_gene: TRBJ1-3
CDR3nt: TGTGCCAGCAGCTTGGACCCGGGACAGGCCCTGAGAGTTGGAAACACCATATATTTT
CDR3aa: CASSLDPGQALRVGNTIYF